This T cell receptor (beta chain) was retrieved from a study of PD-1 blockade in classical Hodgkin lymphoma. Remarks on this clone: The antigen remains undetermined.

The CDR3 runs to 16 residues. V was clipped by 4 bases and J by 0 bases, with 15 bases between them. CDR1 and CDR2 (germline): MNHNY, SVGAGI (reference sequence). Study-wide points: CD4+ TCR diversity, unlike CD8+, rose significantly by C4D1. Complete responders started with a diversity level that resembled newly diagnosed patients at baseline. What drove the repertoire differences, possibly disease activity or prior therapy, has not been defined. Newly diagnosed patients had baseline TCR diversity that was reportedly lower than that of healthy donors.

Following autologous stem cell transplantation, relapse occurred in every patient, and exposure to brentuximab vedotin varied. The protocol was immunoSEQ multiplex PCR, while the TCRdb copy is restricted to in-frame clones and leaves out a portion. The table records about 26,000 clones, approximately 64% of them present only once. The rearrangement links TRBV6-6 to TRBJ1-2, with TRBD1 as a possible D gene (6 bases). The sample in question was peripheral blood mononuclear cells (PBMCs), obtained before the second cycle of nivolumab. This clonotype originated in a human donor with classical Hodgkin lymphoma. Written as DNA, the CDR3 is TGTGCCAGCAGTTCACCCGGGACAAGAGCTAACTATGGCTACACCTTC. It translates to CASSSPGTRANYGYTF.